Each of the 19 T cell receptor beta chains below was sequenced from the same sample in a study of blood T cell repertoires in COVID-19 (TCRdb year 2020). Library preparation used the immunoSEQ multiplex PCR assay. TCRdb carries this immuneACCESS record with in-frame sequences only. Its versions omit some clonotypes, under half of them owing to an unresolved V gene in the studies checked, with the rest unexplained. Present in this sample are about 240,000 clones, about 80% of which were seen just once. The ten largest clones take up around 9.9% of the sample. The material sequenced was peripheral blood. The receptors here all came from a woman of 80 years or more with acute or convalescent COVID-19.

The chain links TRBV10-3 to TRBJ2-7; TRBD2 agrees at 10 bases. Germline trimming cut 7 bases from V and 1 base from J; bases unmatched to any gene: 1. Germline V CDR1 and CDR2: ENHRY, SYGVKD. The length of the CDR3 is 13 residues. The CDR3 DNA is TGTGCCATCATGACTAGCGGGTCCTACGAGCAGTACTTC. Its protein product is CAIMTSGSYEQYF.

This sequence joins TRBV10-3 and TRBJ1-2; D is unresolved. Germline values: CDR1 ENHRY, CDR2 SYGVKD. This CDR3 is 14 amino acids long. V was trimmed by 2 bases and J by 4 bases, leaving 11 bases between them. CDR3 sequence: CAISENGYRYGYTF. For the CDR3, the DNA is TGTGCCATCAGTGAGAACGGGTATCGCTATGGCTACACCTTC.

This clone was detected only once. CDR3 sequence reads: CASSSPGFGESEAFF. CDR3 nucleotides: TGTGCCAGCAGCTCCCCGGGGTTCGGGGAGTCTGAAGCTTTCTTT. The J gene is TRBJ1-1, the V gene TRBV7-9; D not certain. The CDR3 is 15 amino acids. Between the trimmed V and J ends, which lost 4 bases and 6 bases, there was a span of 18 bases. The germline V gene has CDR1 SEHNR and CDR2 FQNEAQ (reference sequence).

The chain couples TRBV28 to TRBJ1-1; D not certain. V was cut by 6 bases and J by 0 bases, with 8 bases left in between. Per germline, CDR1 MDHEN and CDR2 SYDVKM. The CDR3 loop spans 13 amino acids. CDR3 in DNA: TGTGCCAGCAGGACACCTATGAACACTGAAGCTTTCTTT. Its translation: CASRTPMNTEAFF. Together with reference TRBV28 and TRBJ1-1, the CDR3 gives the full variable domain: DVKVTQSSRYLVKRTGEKVFLECVQDMDHENMFWYRQDPGLGLRLIYFSYDVKMKEKGDIPEGYSVSREKKERFSLILESASTNQTSMYLCASRTPMNTEAFFGQGTRLTVV.

This clone occurred a few times. This rearrangement joins TRBV29-1 to TRBJ1-2, with D possibly TRBD1 on 5 matching bases. Germline V CDR1 and CDR2: SQVTM, ANQGSEA. Trimming left V 0 bases short and J 1 base short, with 12 bases between. This CDR3 contains 15 residues. CDR3 loop: CSVEDPIRGNYGYTF. In DNA form, the CDR3 reads TGCAGCGTTGAAGACCCCATTAGGGGTAACTATGGCTACACCTTC. Using reference TRBV29-1 and TRBJ1-2 for the parts outside the CDR3, the full variable domain is SAVISQKPSRDICQRGTSLTIQCQVDSQVTMMFWYRQQPGQSLTLIATANQGSEATYESGFVIDKFPISRPNLTFSTLTVSNMSPEDSSIYLCSVEDPIRGNYGYTFGSGTRLTVV.

In its sample, this clone was seen once. The chain combines TRBV13 with TRBJ2-3; the D is unclear. There are 13 residues in the CDR3. Germline assignment: CDR1 PRHDT and CDR2 FYEKMQ (reference sequence). V lost 5 bases and J 5 bases, leaving 11 bases between the germline ends. The DNA of the CDR3 is TGTGCCAGCAGCACCACCCGGGTAGATACGCAGTATTTT. This codes for CASSTTRVDTQYF.

The V gene is TRBV30, the J gene TRBJ1-2; no clear D gene. This CDR3 is built from 11 residues. Trimming cost V 1 base and J 8 bases, with 8 bases left between them. Germline loops: CDR1 GTSNPN, CDR2 SVGIG (reference sequence). The CDR3 here is CAWSAEGGYTF. Written as DNA, the CDR3 is TGTGCCTGGAGTGCCGAGGGAGGCTACACCTTC.

The chain employs TRBV28 and TRBJ2-7; D is perhaps TRBD1 (6 bases). Germline lookup yields CDR1 MDHEN and CDR2 SYDVKM. The ends were cut back, 6 bases at V and 1 base at J, with 7 bases in the middle. This CDR3 is 12 amino acids long. Here the CDR3 reads CASSQGSYEQYF. DNA for the CDR3: TGTGCCAGCAGCCAGGGGTCCTACGAGCAGTACTTC. Using reference TRBV28 and TRBJ2-7 for the parts outside the CDR3, the full variable domain is DVKVTQSSRYLVKRTGEKVFLECVQDMDHENMFWYRQDPGLGLRLIYFSYDVKMKEKGDIPEGYSVSREKKERFSLILESASTNQTSMYLCASSQGSYEQYFGPGTRLTVT.

The rearrangement links TRBV19 to TRBJ1-5, with D maybe TRBD1 (6 bases). V was pared by 6 bases and J by 4 bases, with 16 bases between. The CDR3 has 15 amino acids. CDR1 and CDR2 (germline): LNHDA, SQIVND (reference sequence). In DNA form, the CDR3 reads TGTGCCAGTAGAGCCCGGGACATTGGGAATCAGCCCCAGCATTTT. It specifies CASRARDIGNQPQHF.

V and J are TRBV7-8 and TRBJ1-4, with TRBD1 matching 8 bases. The ends lost 1 base at V and 2 bases at J; junction bases unmatched: 6. The germline V gene has CDR1 SGHVS and CDR2 FQNEAQ. This CDR3 region has 17 residues. CDR3 DNA: TGTGCCAGCAGCTTAGGGCAGGGGGCGACGACTAATGAAAAACTGTTTTTT. Protein: CASSLGQGATTNEKLFF.

V and J are TRBV11-3 and TRBJ1-3; D is undetermined. V shed 8 bases and J shed 0 bases, with 17 bases lying between them. In germline, CDR1 is SGHNT, CDR2 YENEEA. The CDR3 has 16 amino acids. The CDR3 DNA is TGTGCCAGCCCCCCCCCGAGAAGTAACTCTGGAAACACCATATATTTT. This codes for CASPPPRSNSGNTIYF.

The chain employs TRBV5-4 and TRBJ1-2; D gene unclear. This CDR3 comprises 15 residues. Per germline, CDR1 SGHNT and CDR2 YYREEE (reference sequence). Trimming left V 0 bases short and J 4 bases short, with 13 bases between. The CDR3 nucleotides are TGTGCCAGCAGCTTGGGTGGGAGTACGGCCTATGGCTACACCTTC. This translates into CASSLGGSTAYGYTF.

The chain has TRBV5-1 and TRBJ1-3; D may be TRBD1 (5 bases). This CDR3 spans 14 amino acids. CDR1 SGHRS and CDR2 YFSETQ come from the germline V gene. V dropped 0 bases and J dropped 2 bases, with 6 bases sitting between them. CDR3 nucleotide sequence: TGCGCCAGCAGCTTGGGGGGCCCTGGAAACACCATATATTTT. Translated: CASSLGGPGNTIYF.

In this sample, this clone turned up a few times. This chain uses TRBV29-1 with TRBJ1-6; D may be TRBD1 (5 bases). The length of the CDR3 is 15 residues. CDR1 and CDR2 (germline): SQVTM, ANQGSEA. V shed 4 bases and J shed 7 bases, with 17 bases lying between them. The CDR3, as DNA: TGCAGCGTTGCAGAGGGGAGCGGATTAAATTCACCCCTCCACTTT. The encoded protein is CSVAEGSGLNSPLHF. The full variable domain, its missing parts supplied by reference TRBV29-1 and TRBJ1-6, is SAVISQKPSRDICQRGTSLTIQCQVDSQVTMMFWYRQQPGQSLTLIATANQGSEATYESGFVIDKFPISRPNLTFSTLTVSNMSPEDSSIYLCSVAEGSGLNSPLHFGNGTRLTVT.

The chain combines TRBV7-2 with TRBJ2-3, with TRBD2 identical over 8 bases. Germline lookup yields CDR1 SGHTA and CDR2 FQGNSA. The trim removed 2 bases at V and 2 bases at J, leaving 9 bases unmatched. This CDR3 contains 17 residues. CDR3: CASSLRLIAGSTDTQYF. The CDR3 bases are TGTGCCAGCAGCTTACGCCTTATAGCGGGGTCCACAGATACGCAGTATTTT.

V usage is TRBV28 and J usage is TRBJ1-4, with 8 bases fitting TRBD1. The V and J ends lost 7 bases and 5 bases, in that order; junction bases with no gene match: 3. The length of the CDR3 is 13 residues. CDR1 MDHEN and CDR2 SYDVKM come from the germline V gene. The CDR3 reads CASIDRGNEKLFF. The CDR3 nucleotides are TGTGCCAGCATAGACAGGGGAAATGAAAAACTGTTTTTT.

The chain combines TRBV19 with TRBJ2-2; 7 bases are shared with TRBD1. Trimming removed 3 bases from V and 3 bases from J; junction bases left unmatched: 10. In germline, CDR1 is LNHDA, CDR2 SQIVND (reference sequence). The CDR3 has 17 residues. The CDR3 sequence: CASSIGARDSYTGELFF. The CDR3 DNA reads as TGTGCCAGTAGTATCGGGGCCCGGGACAGCTACACCGGGGAGCTGTTTTTT.

This clone has just one count. The chain links TRBV2 to TRBJ2-7, with TRBD1 as a possible D gene (5 bases). This CDR3 contains 13 residues. Germline-derived CDR1 and CDR2 are SNHLY and FYNNEI. The ends were cut back, 3 bases at V and 3 bases at J, with 9 bases in the middle. Here the CDR3 DNA reads TGTGCCAGCAGTGAGACAGTTTACTACGAGCAGTACTTC. It yields the protein CASSETVYYEQYF.

This clone occurred a few times. This rearrangement joins TRBV4-1 to TRBJ2-3; 11 bases fit TRBD1. Germline V gives CDR1 MGHRA, CDR2 YSYEKL. The ends lost 4 bases at V and 2 bases at J; junction bases unmatched: 8. The CDR3 extends over 17 amino acids. DNA for the CDR3: TGCGCCAGCAGCCCCCTCGGGACAGGGGGTTTCACAGATACGCAGTATTTT. This gives the protein CASSPLGTGGFTDTQYF.